This entry concerns a single T cell receptor beta chain. Its antigen is still unknown. The record has no base qualities; no much larger clone is one base away. TCRbeta CDR3 regions were amplified from genomic DNA using the immunoSEQ Assay, a bias-controlled multiplex PCR. On the study's bioinformatics: The number of nucleated cells in each sample was estimated by amplification of reference gene primers within the assay. To quantify the absolute abundance of each unique TCRbeta CDR3 rearrangement, sequence reads were collapsed and filtered. For each sample, productive Simpson clonality was calculated by taking the square root of Simpson's diversity index across productive rearrangements. This is the immuneACCESS table as TCRdb keeps it, with only in-frame sequences that have V and J called. A part of the clones is gone; compared with another copy, unresolved V genes explain less than half, and the rest is unexplained. V and J calls and clone size are given by that table; D and trimming were obtained from the DNA. For this sample there are 250,000 to 400,000 clones; roughly 88% appear just once. In total, the top ten clones hold 1.5% to 2% of the sample.

In Seattle, one collaborating source enrolled patients while the infection was active and tracked those patients longitudinally over the course of disease. Collaborating institutions collected whole blood in K2EDTA tubes following their own protocols. Collaborator samples were shipped for TCRbeta analysis as frozen whole blood, isolated PBMCs, or DNA extracted from either sample type. Trimming removed 0 bases from V and 0 bases from J, leaving 24 bases between the germline ends. Via the germline V gene, CDR1 is SGHAT and CDR2 FQNNGV. From its cysteine to its valine, the CDR3 spans 20 amino acids. Only the CDR3 portion is preserved as DNA: 60 bases, with reading frame beginning at the first base. This entry belongs to a study of blood T cell repertoires in COVID-19 (dated by TCRdb to the early 2020s). Notes on the research overall: Samples covering the acute and convalescent phases of COVID-19 were provided by collaborators in the United States, Italy and Spain. Subjects who had been exposed to COVID-19, were actively infected with it, or had recovered from it provided the deeply sampled blood TCRbeta repertoires that made up the dataset. The material from the prospective study consisted of cDNA or gDNA derived from T cells, B-cell-depleted T cells, or PBMCs. The samples were drawn from two sources: the first 160 participants of the ongoing ImmuneRACE study, and fewer than 1,500 subjects contributed by 6 global collaborators. The sample metadata nearly always contained a de-identified subject ID, COVID-19 status, age in years and sex. A freely available public database, intended as a resource for researchers studying the immune response to SARS-CoV-2, is where the repertoires were released. Where available, HLA class I and class II types were taken from metadata supplied by the sample provider and were not determined by assay-based typing.

The paper's findings and limits, for the study overall: The amount of clinical and demographic metadata varied by source and participant and was provided uncurated.

The receptor was isolated from a woman in her thirties with COVID-19, enrolled during active disease. The sequenced sample consisted of peripheral blood. The rearrangement combines TRBV11-2 with TRBJ2-7; TRBD2 might be the D gene, on 5 matching bases. Here is the DNA: TGTGCCAGCAGCTTAGATGGCCACGCCTGGGCGGGCCGGGGCTCCTACGAGCAGTACGTC. Translated, it gives CASSLDGHAWAGRGSYEQYV.